The rows below give T cell receptor beta chains drawn from one sample of a study of cytomegalovirus exposure and HLA in healthy donors. The table came from immunoSEQ multiplex PCR; TCRdb's copy has only in-frame clones and leaves some out. The sample lists about 100,000 clones, about 70% occurring once. The sequencing sample was made of PBMCs. The source is a woman aged 40 to 49 in good health and CMV-seronegative. The CDR3 runs from the conserved cysteine through the conserved F or W.

TRBV9	TRBJ1-5	14	CASSGGLISQPQHF
TRBV7-6	TRBJ2-7	13	CASSPGTRAEQYF
TRBV27	TRBJ1-1	15	CASSLSTGGNTEAFF
TRBV30	TRBJ1-5	13	CASRTGDNQPQHF
TRBV10-3	TRBJ2-3	13	CAISEADNDTQYF
TRBV27	TRBJ2-1	12	CASRQGGLCQFF
TRBV7-9	TRBJ2-7	15	CASSLVSLAGQEQYF
TRBV5-1	TRBJ2-1	16	CASSREVQGNVNEQFF
TRBV28	TRBJ1-1	13	CASSLDRALKGFF
TRBV5-1	TRBJ2-1	14	CASSLVAGNNEQFF
TRBV18	TRBJ1-5	15	CASSRDIDSNQPQHF
TRBV5-1	TRBJ2-3	16	CASSFGTSGSADTQYF
TRBV19	TRBJ2-2	18	CASSMSHGAGGQTGELFF
TRBV19	TRBJ1-5	14	CASSTVQGGQPQHF
TRBV30	TRBJ1-1	13	CAWGTGINTEAFF
TRBV6-1	TRBJ2-7	14	CASSTVPEGYEQYF
TRBV29-1	TRBJ2-5	13	CSVPRGYQETQYF
TRBV9	TRBJ2-7	15	CASSVAFGQGYEQYF
TRBV5-8	TRBJ1-4	15	CASRPRREGEEKLFF
TRBV7-6	TRBJ2-1	18	CASSLGSVAGMTYNEQFF
TRBV11-3	TRBJ2-3	13	CASSLDLSDTQYF
TRBV2	TRBJ2-7	14	CASSWGQVAYEQYF
TRBV5-4	TRBJ2-5	16	CASSPSLTSGQETQYF